This T cell receptor beta chain appears in the sequencing data of a study of blood T cell repertoires in COVID-19. At the level of the study: Researchers got acute and convalescent COVID-19 samples from the United States, Italy and Spain. Sources were T cells, B-cell-depleted T cells, or PBMCs; the material itself was cDNA or gDNA.

Between the trimmed V and J ends, which lost 5 bases and 3 bases, there was a span of 7 bases. CDR1 is SEHNR, CDR2 FQNEAQ, per germline (reference sequence). This CDR3 has 12 amino acids. Per the authors' pipeline: Reference gene primer amplification in the assay estimated nucleated cell counts. Repertoires were generated with immunoSEQ multiplex PCR, while TCRdb's copy carries only in-frame clones and drops some. V and J calls and clone size follow that table, whereas D and trimming were derived from the DNA. The table shows about 70,000 clones, with around 90% occurring only once. The sequence was obtained from a man over 45 with acute or convalescent COVID-19. The rearrangement uses TRBV7-9 and TRBJ1-1, with D possibly TRBD1 on 5 matching bases. Specimen: peripheral blood. CDR3 amino acids: CASSVQDTEAFF. The CDR3 DNA is TGTGCCAGCAGCGTACAGGACACTGAAGCTTTCTTT.